The 30 T cell receptor beta chains below were found in one sample sequenced in a study of Graves' ophthalmopathy and Graves' hyperthyroidism. Amplified material comprised TCR beta CDR3 regions derived from RNA transcripts. RT-PCR with HTBI primers came first, then second-round multiplex PCR. Using its own MiXCR run on the multiplex PCR reads, TCRdb lists one record per CDR3 protein. Of 650,000 to 900,000 distinct CDR3 sequences in the sample, roughly two fifths were seen once. The sequenced material came from peripheral blood. The receptors here all came from an adult man with Graves' ophthalmopathy.

This clonotype was recorded at least ten times. The chain combines TRBV20-1 with TRBJ1-5; the match to TRBD1 covers 7 bases. Germline CDR1 DFQATT, CDR2 SNEGSKA (reference sequence). The ends lost 6 bases at V and 4 bases at J; junction bases unmatched: 12. The CDR3 contains 15 residues. The CDR3 region is CSAARQGRGNQPQHF. The DNA for the CDR3 is TGCAGTGCCGCCCGACAGGGAAGGGGGAATCAGCCCCAGCATTTT.

The genes are TRBV7-9 and TRBJ1-2; 9 bases agree with TRBD1. Germline assignment: CDR1 SEHNR and CDR2 FQNEAQ (reference sequence). This CDR3 region has 17 residues. The junction had 14 bases not matched to a gene; V was cut back by 6 bases and J by 3 bases. The CDR3 region has the DNA TGTGCCAGCAGTTACTCTACGGGACAGGGTATCGACTATGGCTACACCTTC. This encodes CASSYSTGQGIDYGYTF.

Remarks on this clonotype: A read error is possible here, since a much larger clone lies one base away. The conserved final phenylalanine or tryptophan is absent from the CDR3, which likely points to a read error. V is TRBV19 and J is TRBJ1-1, with TRBD1 identical over 10 bases. This CDR3 has 13 residues. V shed 9 bases and J 3 bases; nucleotides not matched to a gene: 4. In germline, CDR1 is LNHDA, CDR2 SQIVND (reference sequence). The CDR3 DNA is TGTGCCAGCCAGGGACAGGGGTACACTGAAGCTTTCTCT. Protein sequence: CASQGQGYTEAFS.

This clonotype is a singleton in its sample. The chain uses TRBV14 and TRBJ1-1; weak D call: TRBD1 (5 bases). There are 14 residues in the CDR3. V was clipped by 8 bases and J by 1 base, with 14 bases between them. Germline loops: CDR1 SGHDN, CDR2 FVKESK. The CDR3 DNA sequence: TGTGCCAGCTCACCTCCGAGGGGGAACACTGAAGCTTTCTTT. Its translation is CASSPPRGNTEAFF.

This clonotype was observed at least ten times. The chain joins TRBV9 to TRBJ2-5; 8 bases are shared with TRBD2. After removal of 4 bases from V and 4 bases from J, the junction contained 9 bases not matched to a gene. Germline-derived CDR1 and CDR2 are SGDLS and YYNGEE. CDR3 length: 15 amino acids. The CDR3 region has the DNA TGTGCCAGCAGCTTCATAGCGGGACGAGGAGAGACCCAGTACTTC. The encoded protein is CASSFIAGRGETQYF. The variable domain in full, completed from reference TRBV9 and TRBJ2-5, reads DSGVTQTPKHLITATGQRVTLRCSPRSGDLSVYWYQQSLDQGLQFLIQYYNGEERAKGNILERFSAQQFPDLHSELNLSSLELGDSALYFCASSFIAGRGETQYFGPGTRLLVL.

The DNA for the CDR3 is TGCAGCATTACAGGGTCGCGGACCGGGGAGCTGTTTTTT. The encoded protein is CSITGSRTGELFF. The V call is TRBV29-1, the J call TRBJ2-2, with a possible D match to TRBD1 (6 bases). Germline assignment: CDR1 SQVTM and CDR2 ANQGSEA. CDR3 size: 13 residues. Trimming shortened V by 8 bases and J by 5 bases, and 15 bases separated the two germline ends.

The sample holds a few counts of this clonotype. This rearrangement joins TRBV19 to TRBJ1-6, with D hard to call. Between the trimmed V and J ends, which lost 5 bases and 6 bases, there was a span of 14 bases. From germline, CDR1 is LNHDA and CDR2 SQIVND (reference sequence). The CDR3 is 15 amino acids. CDR3 residues: CASSPHGVINSPLHF. The CDR3 bases are TGTGCCAGTAGTCCTCACGGGGTCATTAATTCACCCCTCCACTTT.

The chain links TRBV20-1 to TRBJ1-6; 7 bases are shared with TRBD1. CDR1 and CDR2 (germline): DFQATT, SNEGSKA (reference sequence). The ends lost 0 bases at V and 3 bases at J; junction bases unmatched: 5. The CDR3 totals 16 residues. The CDR3 DNA reads TGCAGTGCTAGAGATCTCCAGGGGGGCTATAATTCACCCCTCCACTTT. Its translation: CSARDLQGGYNSPLHF.

Worth noting for this clonotype: This may be a read error: a much more frequent sequence differs by one nucleotide. The rearrangement links TRBV15 to TRBJ2-7; 10 bases agree with TRBD1. The CDR3 covers 14 residues. Germline V gene data show CDR1 as LNHNV and CDR2 as YYDKDF (reference sequence). J was trimmed by 4 bases and V by 6 bases; bases with no gene match: 6. The CDR3 coding sequence is TGTGCCACCAGGGAAGGGACAGGGGTTTACGAGCAGTACTTC. Protein product: CATREGTGVYEQYF.

V gene TRBV7-2 combines with J gene TRBJ2-6; D ambiguous. Trimming cost V 5 bases and J 1 base, with 12 bases left between them. Germline V gene sequence: CDR1 SGHTA, CDR2 FQGNSA. CDR3 size: 16 residues. The CDR3 reads CASSRDLRSGANVLTF. CDR3 nucleotide sequence: TGTGCCAGCAGCCGCGATCTACGTTCTGGGGCCAACGTCCTGACTTTC.

With regard to this clonotype: A much larger clonotype is one base distant, so this may be a read error. The DNA for the CDR3 is TGTGCCATCAGTGAGTCGATCGGCTGGCTCTGCGAGCAGTACTTC. It is translated as CAISESIGWLCEQYF. This sequence joins TRBV10-3 and TRBJ2-7; no firm D call. The CDR3 extends over 15 amino acids. The germline V and J ends were trimmed by 0 bases and 6 bases, with 15 bases remaining between them. In germline, CDR1 is ENHRY, CDR2 SYGVKD.

This clonotype was counted between two and nine times. The chain joins TRBV4-1 to TRBJ2-7; 10 positions match TRBD2. Germline loops: CDR1 MGHRA, CDR2 YSYEKL. CDR3 length: 16 residues. J gave up 3 bases and V 0 bases, and 5 bases lay outside the gene matches. CDR3 sequence (DNA): TGCGCCAGCAGCCAAGACCCACTAGCGGGGCTCTACGAGCAGTACTTC. It specifies CASSQDPLAGLYEQYF.

This clonotype occurred many times. Germline and junction disagree at one end, which may indicate a read error. The V and J genes are TRBV20-1 and TRBJ1-6, with D uncertain. Germline loops: CDR1 DFQATT, CDR2 SNEGSKA (reference sequence). This CDR3 has 12 amino acids. CDR3 DNA: TGCAGTGCCAGAGAGGCGAATTCACCCCTCCACTTT. Its protein is CSAREANSPLHF.

This clonotype was recorded once. The chain recombines TRBV9 with TRBJ1-1; a possible D gene is TRBD1 (5 bases). V lost 3 bases, J lost 3 bases, and 15 bases lay in between. Germline-derived CDR1 and CDR2 are SGDLS and YYNGEE. The CDR3 runs to 15 residues. The CDR3 DNA reads as TGTGCCAGCAGCGGTACCGGGTCAGGGTACACTGAAGCTTTCTTT. Encoded protein: CASSGTGSGYTEAFF.

The V and J genes are TRBV15 and TRBJ1-5, with D unresolved. Germline V lookup: CDR1 LNHNV, CDR2 YYDKDF (reference sequence). This CDR3 has 15 amino acids. The germline V and J ends were trimmed by 6 bases and 3 bases, with 15 bases remaining between them. The CDR3 sequence: CATRSGLTNNQPQHF. CDR3 sequence (DNA): TGTGCCACCAGGTCCGGACTTACGAACAATCAGCCCCAGCATTTT.

Concerning this clonotype: One junction end does not reproduce the germline sequence, and a read error may be involved. V is TRBV2 and J is TRBJ1-1; maybe TRBD1 (6 bases). Per germline, CDR1 SNHLY and CDR2 FYNNEI. The CDR3 covers 14 residues. The CDR3 coding sequence is TGTGCCAGCAGTCAGTTGGGGGCTGACACTGAAGCTTCCTTT. Protein sequence: CASSQLGADTEASF.

This clonotype was observed at least ten times. The rearrangement uses TRBV15 and TRBJ1-1; D is uncertain. The CDR3 runs 15 residues. Germline-derived CDR1 and CDR2 are LNHNV and YYDKDF (reference sequence). The germline V and J ends were trimmed by 0 bases and 1 base, with 9 bases remaining between them. In DNA, the CDR3 is TGTGCCACCAGCAGAGACCCCCGACCGAACACTGAAGCTTTCTTT. It translates to CATSRDPRPNTEAFF.

This clonotype has only a few counts. V is TRBV5-1 and J is TRBJ2-5; the D is unclear. V was trimmed by 2 bases and J by 0 bases, leaving 8 bases between them. The CDR3 extends over 14 amino acids. Germline lookup yields CDR1 SGHRS and CDR2 YFSETQ. CDR3 sequence reads: CASSFGQYQETQYF. In nucleotides, the CDR3 is TGCGCCAGCAGCTTTGGCCAGTACCAAGAGACCCAGTACTTC.

With respect to this clonotype: One end of the junction is discordant with germline, which a read error may explain. This chain links TRBV10-2 with TRBJ1-2, with 7 bases aligning to TRBD1. The germline gives CDR1 WSHSY, CDR2 SAAADI. The CDR3 has 15 amino acids. The CDR3 protein is CAGSYSSQGGRGYTF. CDR3 nucleotides: TGTGCCGGCAGTTACTCTAGCCAGGGGGGTCGAGGCTACACCTTC.

The chain has TRBV7-8 and TRBJ1-1; the D gene is possibly TRBD1 (6 bases). V was trimmed by 7 bases and J by 7 bases, leaving 10 bases between them. This CDR3 comprises 11 residues. Germline loops: CDR1 SGHVS, CDR2 FQNEAQ. The CDR3 protein is CASTRGSEAFF. Written as DNA, the CDR3 is TGTGCCAGCACCAGGGGTAGTGAAGCTTTCTTT.

In this sample, this clonotype turned up a few times. V is TRBV6-6 and J is TRBJ2-7; no definite D call. V was trimmed by 0 bases and J by 6 bases, leaving 9 bases between them. The CDR3 is 13 amino acids. Germline loops: CDR1 MNHNY, CDR2 SVGAGI (reference sequence). The CDR3 bases are TGTGCCAGCAGTTACTCTGGGCCTCCCGAGCAGTACTTC. It encodes CASSYSGPPEQYF.

V is TRBV7-2 and J is TRBJ2-7, with TRBD1 matching over 9 bases. Germline CDR1 is SGHTA and CDR2 is FQGNSA. This CDR3 contains 15 residues. V trimming: 5 bases; J trimming: 2 bases; junction bases outside the gene matches: 7. The CDR3 loop is CASSPGQGLAYEQYF. The CDR3 DNA reads as TGTGCCAGCAGCCCAGGACAGGGGTTGGCCTACGAGCAGTACTTC.

This clonotype was detected only a few times. V gene TRBV12-3 or TRBV12-4 combines with J gene TRBJ2-5, with 8 bases matching TRBD1. Trimming removed 6 bases from V and 5 bases from J; junction bases left unmatched: 11. CDR3 length equals 15 residues. CDR3: CASSLSQGDLETQYF. CDR3 DNA sequence: TGTGCCAGCAGCCTATCACAGGGGGATTTGGAGACCCAGTACTTC.

This clonotype was seen at least ten times. The gene calls are TRBV7-6 and TRBJ1-2; weak D call: TRBD1 (6 bases). Germline V gene lookup returns CDR1 SGHVS and CDR2 FNYEAQ. The CDR3 consists of 13 residues. The V end was cut by 2 bases, the J end by 4 bases, with 8 bases between. The CDR3 loop is CASSLLTGYGYTF. The CDR3, as DNA: TGTGCCAGCAGCTTACTGACAGGCTATGGCTACACCTTC.

There are many counts of this clonotype. This sequence joins TRBV10-3 and TRBJ1-4, with TRBD1 matching 7 bases. Looked up from germline, CDR1 is ENHRY and CDR2 is SYGVKD. The CDR3 has 15 amino acids. The trim removed 3 bases at V and 7 bases at J, leaving 8 bases unmatched. The CDR3 bases are TGTGCCATCAGTGATCGCCAGGGGGTTGGTGAAAAACTGTTTTTT. This codes for CAISDRQGVGEKLFF.

This chain links TRBV29-1 with TRBJ1-1; D uncertain. The CDR3 runs to 15 residues. V lost 5 bases to trimming and J lost 2 bases, with 18 bases between them. CDR1 and CDR2 (germline): SQVTM, ANQGSEA. The DNA for the CDR3 is TGCAGCGTTAGCATCCCGGGCGGGAGTAACACTGAAGCTTTCTTT. Its translation is CSVSIPGGSNTEAFF.

The V and J genes are TRBV29-1 and TRBJ1-6; D remains ambiguous. Germline V gives CDR1 SQVTM, CDR2 ANQGSEA. CDR3 length: 13 residues. V gave up 6 bases and J gave up 7 bases, with 13 bases separating them. The DNA of the CDR3 is TGCAGCGTCTCGGATAGCAACAATTCACCCCTCCACTTT. Protein product: CSVSDSNNSPLHF. The whole variable domain, filled in from reference TRBV29-1 and TRBJ1-6, reads SAVISQKPSRDICQRGTSLTIQCQVDSQVTMMFWYRQQPGQSLTLIATANQGSEATYESGFVIDKFPISRPNLTFSTLTVSNMSPEDSSIYLCSVSDSNNSPLHFGNGTRLTVT.

This clonotype was seen more than once but under ten times. The chain employs TRBV20-1 and TRBJ2-7; D might be TRBD2 (7 bases). The V end was cut by 6 bases, the J end by 0 bases, with 18 bases between. Germline lookup yields CDR1 DFQATT and CDR2 SNEGSKA (reference sequence). This CDR3 region has 15 residues. CDR3 sequence reads: CSASPPGGLSYEQYF. The DNA of the CDR3 is TGCAGTGCATCCCCCCCCGGGGGGCTCTCCTACGAGCAGTACTTC.

This clonotype was detected only a few times. This chain connects TRBV29-1 to TRBJ2-7, with TRBD2 matching 7 bases. Germline-derived CDR1 and CDR2 are SQVTM and ANQGSEA. V dropped 4 bases and J dropped 2; count of bases not matched to a gene: 11. The CDR3 covers 15 residues. The CDR3 spells CSVAGGLTAPYEQYF. CDR3 DNA: TGCAGCGTTGCCGGGGGGTTGACTGCCCCCTACGAGCAGTACTTC.

This sequence joins TRBV25-1 and TRBJ1-2; D perhaps matches TRBD1 (6 bases). The CDR3 spans 13 residues. Germline loops: CDR1 MGHDK, CDR2 SYGVNS. CDR3 sequence reads: CARVTGENYGYTF. As DNA, the CDR3 is TGTGCTAGAGTGACAGGAGAAAACTATGGCTACACCTTC.